This paragraph reports one T cell receptor (beta chain). This sample was taken from a study of shared clonotypes between healthy human individuals. An assay was performed, and its level was deep. The table came from immunoSEQ multiplex PCR; TCRdb's copy has only in-frame clones and leaves some out. The top ten hold around 0.06% of the sample, which has approximately 620,000 clones, 97% seen once. Germline values: CDR1 SEHNR, CDR2 FQNEAQ (reference sequence). The junction had 7 bases not matched to a gene; V was cut back by 6 bases and J by 0 bases. The CDR3 spans 15 residues. The specimen was naive CD4+ T cells sorted from blood. Subset denoted: CD45RA+ positively selected. This rearrangement joins TRBV7-9 to TRBJ2-7, with 8 positions matching TRBD2. This clonotype was obtained from a woman in her 30s in good health. The DNA of the CDR3 is TGTGCCAGCAGGCCAGGGAGCGGGAGCTCCTACGAGCAGTACTTC. It is translated as CASRPGSGSSYEQYF.